This is a list of T cell receptor beta chains from one sample in a study of T cell responses to AZD1222 COVID-19 vaccine. Produced via immunoSEQ multiplex PCR; TCRdb's table is partial and in-frame only. The sample shows 150,000 to 200,000 clones, about nine tenths of them seen only once. The sequencing here drew on peripheral blood, taken on day 0 of AZD1222 vaccination. All receptors come from an adult in good health. The CDR3 runs from the conserved cysteine through the conserved F or W. D genes are given only for firm matches.

d_gene,j_gene,v_gene,CDR3nt,CDR3aa
-,TRBJ2-1,TRBV7-3,TGTGCCAGCAGCCCTGAGACAGCTCTGTTAAATGAGCAGTTCTTC,CASSPETALLNEQFF
TRBD1,TRBJ1-2,TRBV24-1,TGTGCCACCAGTGATTCATACAGGGGGGGCTACACCTTC,CATSDSYRGGYTF
-,TRBJ1-5,TRBV27,TGTGCCAGCAGTTTATTGAATCAGCCCCAGCATTTT,CASSLLNQPQHF
-,TRBJ2-3,TRBV5-1,TGCGCCAGCAGGTGGCGCGGCGGAACAGATACGCAGTATTTT,CASRWRGGTDTQYF
-,TRBJ2-1,TRBV7-9,TGTGCCAGCAGCCGAAAAGGGACTTTGGGCAATGAGCAGTTCTTC,CASSRKGTLGNEQFF
TRBD2,TRBJ2-3,TRBV24-1,TGTGCCACCTCCGGGGGTAGCGGGGCCAACACAGATACGCAGTATTTT,CATSGGSGANTDTQYF
-,TRBJ1-1,TRBV11-1,TGTGCCAGCAGCTTAAATCGTATGGGATGGGCTTTCTTT,CASSLNRMGWAFF
TRBD2,TRBJ2-7,TRBV5-4,TGTGCCAGCAGCCCCTTCAGGACTAGCGGGTTTTCCTACGAGCAGTACTTC,CASSPFRTSGFSYEQYF
TRBD1,TRBJ1-6,TRBV5-5,TGTGCCAGCAGCTCGCCGGGACAGAGCTCCTATAATTCACCCCTCCACTTT,CASSSPGQSSYNSPLHF
-,TRBJ1-4,TRBV6-5,TGTGCCAGCAGTTACGGAAAGGGGCGCGATGAAAAACTGTTTTTT,CASSYGKGRDEKLFF